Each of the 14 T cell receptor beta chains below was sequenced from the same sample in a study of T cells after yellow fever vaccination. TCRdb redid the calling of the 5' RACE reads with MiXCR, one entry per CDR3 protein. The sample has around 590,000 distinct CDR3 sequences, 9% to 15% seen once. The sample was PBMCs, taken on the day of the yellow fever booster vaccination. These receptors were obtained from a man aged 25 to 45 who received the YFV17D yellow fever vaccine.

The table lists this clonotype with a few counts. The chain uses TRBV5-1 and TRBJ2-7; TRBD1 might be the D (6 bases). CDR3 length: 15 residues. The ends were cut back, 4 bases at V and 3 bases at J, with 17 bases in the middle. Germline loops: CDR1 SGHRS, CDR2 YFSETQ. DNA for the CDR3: TGCGCCAGCAGCGGGGGCCCGCCGGGCCACTACGAGCAGTACTTC. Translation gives CASSGGPPGHYEQYF.

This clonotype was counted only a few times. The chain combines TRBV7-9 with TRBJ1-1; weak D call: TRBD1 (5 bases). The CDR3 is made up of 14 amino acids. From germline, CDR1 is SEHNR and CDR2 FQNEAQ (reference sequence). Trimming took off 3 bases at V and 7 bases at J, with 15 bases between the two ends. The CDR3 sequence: CASSFESWGVEAFF. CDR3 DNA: TGTGCCAGCAGCTTCGAATCCTGGGGGGTTGAAGCTTTCTTT.

The CDR3 reads CASSPWGEDYGYTF. CDR3 DNA sequence: TGTGCCAGCAGCCCGTGGGGGGAGGACTATGGCTACACCTTC. The chain has TRBV25-1 and TRBJ1-2; tentative D call: TRBD1 (5 bases). The CDR3 has 14 residues. Trimming removed 6 bases at V and 3 bases at J, with 14 bases between. Germline lookup yields CDR1 MGHDK and CDR2 SYGVNS.

The CDR3 reads CASSPTLVDEQFF. The CDR3 nucleotides are TGTGCCAGCAGCCCCACACTGGTCGATGAGCAGTTCTTC. V gene TRBV12-3 or TRBV12-4 combines with J gene TRBJ2-1; D gene uncertain. The V and J ends lost 6 bases and 8 bases respectively, with 14 bases between them. CDR3 length equals 13 residues.

The DNA of the CDR3 is TGTGCCAGCAGCCAAGGAGGGCCTCTAGCCAAAAACATTCAGTACTTC. This sequence encodes CASSQGGPLAKNIQYF. The chain combines TRBV3-1 with TRBJ2-4, with a weak D call TRBD2 (5 bases). The CDR3 has 16 residues. The germline V gene has CDR1 LGHDT and CDR2 YNNKEL (reference sequence). V dropped 1 base and J dropped 0 bases, with 10 bases sitting between them.

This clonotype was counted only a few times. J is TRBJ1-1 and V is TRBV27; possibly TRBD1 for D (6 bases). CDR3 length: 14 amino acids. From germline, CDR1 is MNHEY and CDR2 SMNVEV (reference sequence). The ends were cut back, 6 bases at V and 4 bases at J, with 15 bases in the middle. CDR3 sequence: CASSWGGAGTEAFF. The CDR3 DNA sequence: TGTGCCAGCAGCTGGGGGGGCGCGGGCACTGAAGCTTTCTTT.

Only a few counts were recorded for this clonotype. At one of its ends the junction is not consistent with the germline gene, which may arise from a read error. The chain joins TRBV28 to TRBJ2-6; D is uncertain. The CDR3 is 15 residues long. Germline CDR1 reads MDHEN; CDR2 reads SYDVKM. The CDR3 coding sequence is TGTGCCAGCAGGCCCGGCCCCTCTGAGGCCAACGTCCTGACTTTC. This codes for CASRPGPSEANVLTF.

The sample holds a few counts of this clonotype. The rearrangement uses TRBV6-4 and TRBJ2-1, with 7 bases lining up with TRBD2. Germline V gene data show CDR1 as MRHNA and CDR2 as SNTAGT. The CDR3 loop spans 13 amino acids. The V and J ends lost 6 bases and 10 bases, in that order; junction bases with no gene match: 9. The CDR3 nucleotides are TGTGCCAGCAGCCGGACTAGTTTAGGCGAGCAGTTCTTC. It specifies CASSRTSLGEQFF.

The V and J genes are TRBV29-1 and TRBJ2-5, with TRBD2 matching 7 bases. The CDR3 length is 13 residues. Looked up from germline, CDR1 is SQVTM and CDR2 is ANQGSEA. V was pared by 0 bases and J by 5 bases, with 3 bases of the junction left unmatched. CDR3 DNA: TGCAGCGTTGAAGATCGGGGGGAGGAGACCCAGTACTTC. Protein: CSVEDRGEETQYF. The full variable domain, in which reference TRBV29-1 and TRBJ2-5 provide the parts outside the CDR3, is SAVISQKPSRDICQRGTSLTIQCQVDSQVTMMFWYRQQPGQSLTLIATANQGSEATYESGFVIDKFPISRPNLTFSTLTVSNMSPEDSSIYLCSVEDRGEETQYFGPGTRLLVL.

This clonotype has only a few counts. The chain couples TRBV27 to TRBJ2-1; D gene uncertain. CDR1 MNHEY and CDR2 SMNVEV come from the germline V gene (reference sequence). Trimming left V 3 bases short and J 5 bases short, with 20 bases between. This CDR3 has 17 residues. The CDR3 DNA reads TGTGCCAGCAGTTTTGCACCAATAGCAGAACTAAACAATGAGCAGTTCTTC. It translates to CASSFAPIAELNNEQFF.

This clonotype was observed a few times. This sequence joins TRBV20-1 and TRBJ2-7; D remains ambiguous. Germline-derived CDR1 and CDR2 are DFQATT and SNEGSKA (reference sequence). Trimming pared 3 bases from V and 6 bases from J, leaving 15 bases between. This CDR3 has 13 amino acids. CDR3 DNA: TGCAGTGCTAGTATGGGGATGGGAAGCGAGCAGTACTTC. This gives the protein CSASMGMGSEQYF.

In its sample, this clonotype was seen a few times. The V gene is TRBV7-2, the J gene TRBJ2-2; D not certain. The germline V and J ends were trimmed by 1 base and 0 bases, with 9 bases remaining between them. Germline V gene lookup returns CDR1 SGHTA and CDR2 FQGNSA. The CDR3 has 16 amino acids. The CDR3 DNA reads TGTGCCAGCAGCTTAGTTTCAGGATCGAACACCGGGGAGCTGTTTTTT. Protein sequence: CASSLVSGSNTGELFF. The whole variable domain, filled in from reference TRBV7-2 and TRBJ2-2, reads GAGVSQSPSNKVTEKGKDVELRCDPISGHTALYWYRQSLGQGLEFLIYFQGNSAPDKSGLPSDRFSAERTGGSVSTLTIQRTQQEDSAVYLCASSLVSGSNTGELFFGEGSRLTVL.

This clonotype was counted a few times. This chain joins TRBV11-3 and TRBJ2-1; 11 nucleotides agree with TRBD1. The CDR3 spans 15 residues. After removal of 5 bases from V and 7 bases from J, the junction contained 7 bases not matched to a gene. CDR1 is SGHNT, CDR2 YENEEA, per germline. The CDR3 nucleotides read TGTGCCAGCAGCGGGACAGGGGGGTCTGGTAATGAGCAGTTCTTC. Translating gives CASSGTGGSGNEQFF.

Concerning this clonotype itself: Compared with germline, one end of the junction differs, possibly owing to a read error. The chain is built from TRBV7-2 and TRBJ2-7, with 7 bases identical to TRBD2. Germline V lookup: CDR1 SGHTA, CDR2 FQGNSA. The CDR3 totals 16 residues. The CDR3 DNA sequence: TGTCCCAGCAGTACGTTTAGTGGGAGGGCCTCGGGGGAGCAGTACTTC. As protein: CPSSTFSGRASGEQYF.